Shown below are 23 T cell receptor beta chains from a single sample sequenced in a study of T cells in Graves' hyperthyroidism and ophthalmopathy. RNA transcripts provided the source from which TCR beta CDR3 regions were amplified. Carried out on the TCR CDR3, a first-round RT-PCR used the HTBI primer set. TCRdb re-derived calls from the multiplex PCR reads in MiXCR, one entry per CDR3 protein. The repertoire includes about 400,000 distinct CDR3 sequences, roughly an eighth of them detected once, and around 9.2% sits in the top ten. Sequencing was carried out using blood. All receptors derive from a woman aged 18 to 35 with Graves' hyperthyroidism.

This clonotype was recorded many times. The V and J genes are TRBV6-2 or TRBV6-3 and TRBJ2-1; D not certain. The CDR3 contains 17 residues. Germline assignment: CDR1 MNHEY and CDR2 SVGEGT. The V and J ends lost 2 bases and 0 bases respectively, with 14 bases between them. The CDR3: CASSYPSSSISYNEQFF. For the CDR3, the DNA is TGTGCCAGCAGTTACCCGTCTTCTAGTATCTCCTACAATGAGCAGTTCTTC.

This clonotype was recorded a few times. This chain connects TRBV5-1 to TRBJ2-2; D unclear. Trimming shortened V by 0 bases and J by 4 bases, and 7 bases separated the two germline ends. The CDR3 is 14 residues long. Germline V lookup: CDR1 SGHRS, CDR2 YFSETQ. The CDR3 spells CASSLEQSTGELFF. CDR3 nucleotides: TGCGCCAGCAGCTTGGAACAGAGCACCGGGGAGCTGTTTTTT.

This clonotype showed up just a few times. This chain links TRBV5-1 with TRBJ2-7; a weak D match, TRBD1 (6 bases). Deletions cut 2 bases from V and 4 bases from J, with 19 bases between. The CDR3 loop spans 16 amino acids. The germline gives CDR1 SGHRS, CDR2 YFSETQ. The CDR3 reads CASSLNDRTRIYEQYF. The DNA of the CDR3 is TGCGCCAGCAGCTTAAACGACAGGACCCGAATTTACGAGCAGTACTTC.

This clonotype occurred a few times. The chain uses TRBV7-2 and TRBJ1-4, with a possible D match to TRBD1 (6 bases). From germline, CDR1 is SGHTA and CDR2 FQGNSA. Deletions cut 8 bases from V and 4 bases from J, with 14 bases between. The CDR3 is 14 amino acids. The CDR3 DNA follows: TGTGCCAGCCAATTACAGGGTATTAATGAAAAACTGTTTTTT. Protein: CASQLQGINEKLFF.

A remark on this clonotype: Just one base apart from a much larger clone, this may be a read error. This sequence joins TRBV24-1 and TRBJ2-5, with D uncertain. The CDR3 contains 14 residues. Germline loops: CDR1 KGHDR, CDR2 SFDVKD. In DNA, the CDR3 is TGTGCCACCAGTGATTTGTACGGTGGCGAGACCCAGTGCTTC. As protein: CATSDLYGGETQCF.

This clonotype was counted ten times or more. The gene calls are TRBV4-3 and TRBJ1-2; 7 positions match TRBD1. Looked up from germline, CDR1 is LGHNA and CDR2 is YSLEER. V shed 1 base and J 0 bases; nucleotides not matched to a gene: 11. The CDR3 is 18 amino acids. The CDR3 sequence: CASSQVVGTALANYGYTF. CDR3 sequence (DNA): TGCGCCAGCAGCCAAGTGGTCGGGACAGCATTAGCTAACTATGGCTACACCTTC.

This clonotype showed up just a few times. This chain links TRBV19 with TRBJ1-2; D remains ambiguous. The CDR3 is made up of 12 amino acids. V lost 7 bases and J 7 bases, leaving 13 bases between the germline ends. CDR1 and CDR2 (germline): LNHDA, SQIVND (reference sequence). The CDR3 coding sequence is TGTGCCAGTACCCACCCTAACAGTGGCTACACCTTC. It translates to CASTHPNSGYTF.

Points on this clonotype: A much larger clone sits a single nucleotide away, making a read error possible. The rearrangement uses TRBV27 and TRBJ1-2, with D tentatively TRBD1 (5 bases). The CDR3 covers 15 residues. Germline assignment: CDR1 MNHEY and CDR2 SMNVEV (reference sequence). The DNA of the CDR3 is TGTGCCAGCAGTTTATCGGGCGGGGCCAACTATGGCTACGCCTTC. Protein: CASSLSGGANYGYAF.

Many counts were recorded for this clonotype. V usage is TRBV9 and J usage is TRBJ2-5; D call uncertain. The CDR3 totals 13 residues. V gave up 0 bases and J gave up 4 bases, with 7 bases separating them. Germline loops: CDR1 SGDLS, CDR2 YYNGEE. The CDR3 DNA sequence: TGTGCCAGCAGCGTAGGCGTTGGAGAGACCCAGTACTTC. Amino acid sequence: CASSVGVGETQYF.

The rearrangement joins TRBV12-3 or TRBV12-4 to TRBJ2-7; the D gene is possibly TRBD1 (5 bases). There are 15 residues in the CDR3. V lost 6 bases to trimming and J lost 7 bases, with 22 bases between them. CDR3: CASSIRVTVPQEQYF. CDR3 nucleotides: TGTGCCAGCAGCATCAGGGTAACAGTACCCCAGGAGCAGTACTTC.

In this sample, this clonotype turned up many times. This rearrangement joins TRBV3-1 to TRBJ2-2; no clear D gene. Trimming shortened V by 6 bases and J by 8 bases, and 13 bases separated the two germline ends. CDR1 is LGHDT and CDR2 is YNNKEL in the germline V gene (reference sequence). The CDR3 runs to 13 residues. The CDR3 is CASRRLGSGELFF. The DNA of the CDR3 is TGTGCCAGCAGACGTCTAGGTTCAGGGGAGCTGTTTTTT.

This clonotype has ten or more counts. The chain links TRBV5-6 to TRBJ1-3; D is unclear. Germline CDR1 SGHDT, CDR2 YYEEEE. The V and J ends lost 4 bases and 2 bases respectively, with 10 bases between them. This CDR3 has 14 residues. CDR3 coding DNA: TGTGCCAGCAGCAGCATTCAGGCTGGAAACACCATATATTTT. Translating gives CASSSIQAGNTIYF.

The chain is built from TRBV20-1 and TRBJ2-7, with TRBD2 as a possible D gene (6 bases). In germline, CDR1 is DFQATT, CDR2 SNEGSKA (reference sequence). V gave up 6 bases and J gave up 5 bases, with 17 bases separating them. CDR3 length: 13 amino acids. The CDR3 region is CSASGPKGDEQYF. CDR3 bases: TGCAGTGCCAGCGGGCCCAAGGGTGACGAGCAGTACTTC.

This clonotype was counted at least ten times. V gene TRBV11-1 combines with J gene TRBJ2-2; the D is unclear. V dropped 5 bases and J dropped 2 bases, with 15 bases sitting between them. This CDR3 has 16 amino acids. Germline V CDR1 and CDR2: SGHAT, FQDESV (reference sequence). Here the CDR3 reads CASSALIPLNTGELFF. CDR3 nucleotide sequence: TGTGCCAGCAGCGCCCTTATCCCGCTTAACACCGGGGAGCTGTTTTTT. The full variable domain, rest sourced from reference TRBV11-1 and TRBJ2-2, is EAEVAQSPRYKITEKSQAVAFWCDPISGHATLYWYRQILGQGPELLVQFQDESVVDDSQLPKDRFSAERLKGVDSTLKIQPAELGDSAMYLCASSALIPLNTGELFFGEGSRLTVL.

This clonotype was picked up a small number of times. J is TRBJ2-2 and V is TRBV6-5, with TRBD2 as a possible D gene (5 bases). The CDR3 extends over 14 amino acids. V lost 1 base to trimming and J lost 6 bases, with 9 bases between them. The germline gives CDR1 MNHEY, CDR2 SVGAGI. CDR3 amino acids: CASSYLSGAGELFF. CDR3 sequence (DNA): TGTGCCAGCAGTTACTTATCCGGGGCCGGGGAGCTGTTTTTT.

This clonotype was counted ten times or more. The gene calls are TRBV3-1 and TRBJ1-1; a weak D match, TRBD1 (6 bases). Germline V gene data show CDR1 as LGHDT and CDR2 as YNNKEL (reference sequence). This CDR3 spans 15 amino acids. V was pared by 8 bases and J by 1 base, with 17 bases between. CDR3 bases: TGTGCCAGCGCGATGAGGGGGGGAGCGAACACTGAAGCTTTCTTT. Its translation: CASAMRGGANTEAFF.

This clonotype was counted at least ten times. The chain carries TRBV4-1 and TRBJ2-5, with D possibly TRBD1 on 6 matching bases. V was shortened by 3 bases and J by 7 bases, with 18 bases between the two germline ends. CDR3 length: 15 amino acids. CDR1 MGHRA and CDR2 YSYEKL come from the germline V gene. CDR3 loop: CASSQYDRPAGTQYF. The CDR3 DNA follows: TGCGCCAGCAGCCAGTACGACAGGCCGGCGGGGACCCAGTACTTC.

This clonotype showed up just a few times. This rearrangement joins TRBV5-4 to TRBJ2-7; 7 nucleotides match TRBD2. Looked up from germline, CDR1 is SGHNT and CDR2 is YYREEE (reference sequence). The CDR3 loop spans 16 amino acids. Trimming removed 2 bases from V and 5 bases from J; junction bases left unmatched: 13. CDR3: CASSLSGGREYNEQYF. CDR3 in DNA: TGTGCCAGCAGCTTATCGGGTGGGCGGGAGTATAACGAGCAGTACTTC.

This clonotype showed up many times. This chain joins TRBV5-6 and TRBJ2-6; TRBD2 is a possible D gene (5 bases). The CDR3 spans 17 residues. The ends were cut back, 4 bases at V and 3 bases at J, with 17 bases in the middle. Per the germline V gene, CDR1 is SGHDT and CDR2 is YYEEEE. In nucleotides, the CDR3 is TGTGCCAGCAGCCGTAACAGCGGCCCTTTTGGGGCCAACGTCCTGACTTTC. Protein product: CASSRNSGPFGANVLTF.

This clonotype was recorded at least ten times. The rearrangement uses TRBV16 and TRBJ1-2; 10 positions match TRBD1. The CDR3 sequence is 17 residues long. V lost 2 bases, J lost 4 bases, and 10 bases stayed unmatched. Germline loops: CDR1 KGHSY, CDR2 FQNENV. The CDR3 loop reads CASSQPDTDRGGYGYTF. CDR3 DNA sequence: TGTGCCAGCAGCCAACCGGACACGGACAGGGGGGGCTATGGCTACACCTTC.

This clonotype was seen at least ten times. This chain uses TRBV12-3 or TRBV12-4 with TRBJ1-1; D not certain. The V gene lost 3 bases and the J gene lost 1 base, with 9 bases spanning the gap. The CDR3 has 14 residues. CDR3 residues: CASSLGSRNTEAFF. For the CDR3, the DNA is TGTGCCAGCAGTTTGGGCAGTAGGAACACTGAAGCTTTCTTT.

V and J are TRBV7-3 and TRBJ1-1; D remains ambiguous. V shed 4 bases and J shed 7 bases, with 10 bases lying between them. The CDR3 extends over 12 amino acids. Germline V gene data show CDR1 as SGHTA and CDR2 as FQGTGA. CDR3 residues: CASSSRLGEAFF. Here the CDR3 DNA reads TGTGCCAGCAGCTCCCGATTGGGTGAAGCTTTCTTT.

This clonotype was seen repeatedly, ten times or more. CDR3 DNA: TGTGCCAGCAGCCCCCGGTTGTATGGGACAGATACGCAGTATTTT. Translated: CASSPRLYGTDTQYF. The chain uses TRBV7-8 and TRBJ2-3; D not resolved. The CDR3 runs 15 residues. Germline V CDR1 and CDR2: SGHVS, FQNEAQ. Trimming took off 5 bases at V and 3 bases at J, with 15 bases between the two ends.